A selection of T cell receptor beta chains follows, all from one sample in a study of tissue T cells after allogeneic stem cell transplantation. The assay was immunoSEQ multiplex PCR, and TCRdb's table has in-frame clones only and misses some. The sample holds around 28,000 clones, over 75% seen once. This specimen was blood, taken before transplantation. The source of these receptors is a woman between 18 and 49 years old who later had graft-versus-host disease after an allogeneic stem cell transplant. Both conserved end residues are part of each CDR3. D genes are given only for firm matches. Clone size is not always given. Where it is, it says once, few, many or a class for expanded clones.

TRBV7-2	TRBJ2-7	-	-	TGTGCCAGCAGCTTAGCGCGCTCAGGGGTCGAGCAGTACTTC	CASSLARSGVEQYF
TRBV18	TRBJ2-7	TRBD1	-	TGTGCCAGCTCACCAACAGGGGGCGACGAGCAGTACTTC	CASSPTGGDEQYF
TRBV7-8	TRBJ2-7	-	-	TGTGCCAGCAGCTCTCCCGGGAAATCCTACGAGCAGTACTTC	CASSSPGKSYEQYF
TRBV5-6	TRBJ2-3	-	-	TGTGCCAGCAGCCTTCCTAGGTCCTCTAGCACAGATACGCAGTATTTT	CASSLPRSSSTDTQYF
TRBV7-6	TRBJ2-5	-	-	TGTGCCAGCAGCTTATGGGGAGAGACCCAGTACTTC	CASSLWGETQYF
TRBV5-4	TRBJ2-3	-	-	TGTGCCAGCAGCTTGGGTCGGGGATCATCGGATACGCAGTATTTT	CASSLGRGSSDTQYF
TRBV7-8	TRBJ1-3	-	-	TGTGCCAGCAGCACCTACAAGAACTCTGGAAACACCATATATTTT	CASSTYKNSGNTIYF
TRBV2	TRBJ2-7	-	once	TGTGCCAGCGGGGATTACGAGCAGTACTTC	CASGDYEQYF
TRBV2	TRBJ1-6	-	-	TGTGCCAGCACCCGAGGGGGGGTCCCCCTCCACTTT	CASTRGGVPLHF
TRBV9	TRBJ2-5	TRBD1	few	TGTGCCAGCAGCGCCGGGACAGGGACACAAGAGACCCAGTACTTC	CASSAGTGTQETQYF